Shown below are 16 T cell receptor beta chains from a single sample sequenced in a study of blood T cell repertoires in COVID-19. Sequencing used immunoSEQ multiplex PCR; TCRdb keeps in-frame clones, though not all of them. The sample shows some 260,000 clones, about 68% of them seen only once. Sequencing was carried out using peripheral blood. These receptors came from a woman of 80 years or more with acute or convalescent COVID-19.

This clone came up once. This chain connects TRBV14 to TRBJ2-2; maybe TRBD1 (7 bases). Germline CDR1 SGHDN, CDR2 FVKESK. The CDR3 contains 15 residues. V was clipped by 8 bases and J by 2 bases, with 15 bases between them. The CDR3 sequence is CASSTQGTNTGELFF. CDR3 bases: TGTGCCAGCTCGACACAGGGGACTAACACCGGGGAGCTGTTTTTT.

This chain joins TRBV19 and TRBJ2-1, with 8 nucleotides matching TRBD2. J gave up 0 bases and V 2 bases, and 6 bases lay outside the gene matches. This CDR3 is built from 17 residues. Germline values: CDR1 LNHDA, CDR2 SQIVND (reference sequence). The CDR3 sequence is CASSIWTSSSSYNEQFF. The CDR3 DNA reads as TGTGCCAGTAGTATATGGACTAGCAGCAGCTCCTACAATGAGCAGTTCTTC.

The V gene is TRBV6-5, the J gene TRBJ2-5; 7 bases agree with TRBD1. The germline V gene has CDR1 MNHEY and CDR2 SVGAGI. This CDR3 is 14 amino acids long. J lost 5 bases, V lost 6 bases, and 9 bases had no gene match. This chain's CDR3 is CASRVDRVGETQYF. The CDR3, as DNA: TGTGCCAGCAGGGTAGACAGGGTGGGGGAGACCCAGTACTTC.

V usage is TRBV30 and J usage is TRBJ2-1; a weak D match, TRBD1 (6 bases). Trimming removed 2 bases at V and 9 bases at J, with 14 bases between. Germline V gene sequence: CDR1 GTSNPN, CDR2 SVGIG (reference sequence). This CDR3 spans 13 amino acids. Here the CDR3 reads CAWSPGLQGEQFF. CDR3 DNA: TGTGCCTGGAGTCCAGGGCTACAGGGTGAGCAGTTCTTC. Supplemented by reference TRBV30 and TRBJ2-1, the full variable domain reads SQTIHQWPATLVQPVGSPLSLECTVEGTSNPNLYWYRQAAGRGLQLLFYSVGIGQISSEVPQNLSASRPQDRQFILSSKKLLLSDSGFYLCAWSPGLQGEQFFGPGTRLTVL.

This chain links TRBV20-1 with TRBJ2-2; TRBD2 matches 8 bases. After removal of 3 bases from V and 6 bases from J, the junction contained 9 bases not matched to a gene. The germline V gene has CDR1 DFQATT and CDR2 SNEGSKA (reference sequence). CDR3 length: 15 residues. CDR3 in DNA: TGCAGTGCTAGTGTCAGCGGGAGAATGGCCGGGGAGCTGTTTTTT. It is translated as CSASVSGRMAGELFF.

This clone has more than one count but fewer than ten. This rearrangement joins TRBV4-1 to TRBJ2-3; D perhaps matches TRBD2 (6 bases). Trimming took 4 bases from V and 2 from J, leaving 16 bases between them. Germline CDR1 reads MGHRA; CDR2 reads YSYEKL. This CDR3 has 16 residues. The CDR3 region has the DNA TGCGCCAGCAGCCTCTCGGGTGCGGGGATCACAGATACGCAGTATTTT. This sequence encodes CASSLSGAGITDTQYF.

CDR3 nucleotide sequence: TGTGCCAGCAGCTTAGGGGTAGCGCCAGTTAACACTGAAGCTTTCTTT. Translated: CASSLGVAPVNTEAFF. The chain combines TRBV13 with TRBJ1-1; D is unresolved. The CDR3 spans 16 residues. Germline lookup yields CDR1 PRHDT and CDR2 FYEKMQ (reference sequence). Deletions cut 0 bases from V and 2 bases from J, with 13 bases between.

The chain carries TRBV4-1 and TRBJ1-5; D might be TRBD1 (6 bases). Deletions cut 0 bases from V and 1 base from J, with 10 bases between. CDR1 is MGHRA, CDR2 YSYEKL, per germline. This CDR3 is built from 16 residues. The CDR3 sequence is CASSQDPGTSNQPQHF. As DNA, the CDR3 is TGCGCCAGCAGCCAAGATCCGGGGACAAGCAATCAGCCCCAGCATTTT.

This clone was counted a single time. The chain couples TRBV4-1 to TRBJ2-7; a weak D match, TRBD2 (5 bases). Germline V gene lookup returns CDR1 MGHRA and CDR2 YSYEKL. V was clipped by 5 bases and J by 7 bases, with 9 bases between them. CDR3 length equals 11 residues. CDR3: CASSARGEQYF. The CDR3 DNA reads as TGCGCCAGCAGCGCCCGGGGAGAGCAGTACTTC.

This clone was counted only a few times. The rearrangement links TRBV4-2 to TRBJ2-5, with 8 bases aligning to TRBD2. Germline V gene data show CDR1 as LGHNA and CDR2 as YNFKEQ. V gave up 1 base and J gave up 1 base; unmatched junction bases: 5. CDR3 length: 16 amino acids. For the CDR3, the DNA is TGTGCCAGCAGCCAAGGGCTAGCGGGCTTCCAAGAGACCCAGTACTTC. Its translation: CASSQGLAGFQETQYF.

The DNA for the CDR3 is TGTGCCAGCAGCTATCTAGCGGGGGGGCCAGGAGATACGCAGTATTTT. Protein sequence: CASSYLAGGPGDTQYF. The V gene is TRBV7-3, the J gene TRBJ2-3; 12 nucleotides match TRBD2. This CDR3 is built from 16 residues. The germline V gene encodes CDR1 SGHTA and CDR2 FQGTGA. With V trimmed by 4 bases and J by 5 bases, 7 bases remained unmatched.

This chain links TRBV15 with TRBJ2-7; unclear D gene. Trimming pared 1 base from V and 3 bases from J, leaving 10 bases between. Germline V CDR1 and CDR2: LNHNV, YYDKDF (reference sequence). The CDR3 has 14 residues. The CDR3 sequence: CATSRGGSIYEQYF. DNA of the CDR3: TGTGCCACCAGCAGAGGAGGTTCCATCTACGAGCAGTACTTC.

The rearrangement uses TRBV6-2 or TRBV6-3 and TRBJ1-1; 9 bases are shared with TRBD1. Unmatched junction bases numbered 5, after V lost 4 bases and J lost 5 bases. The CDR3 is made up of 14 amino acids. Germline V CDR1 and CDR2: MNHEY, SVGEGT. CDR3 in amino acids: CASSSQGAATEAFF. The CDR3 region has the DNA TGTGCCAGCAGTTCACAGGGGGCAGCGACTGAAGCTTTCTTT.

J is TRBJ2-7 and V is TRBV20-1; maybe TRBD1 (5 bases). The CDR3 is 15 residues long. CDR1 DFQATT and CDR2 SNEGSKA come from the germline V gene (reference sequence). The germline V and J ends were trimmed by 3 bases and 3 bases, with 18 bases remaining between them. Written as DNA, the CDR3 is TGCAGTGCTAGTCCCTGGGGCGAGAAATACTACGAGCAGTACTTC. It yields the protein CSASPWGEKYYEQYF.

This clone was detected only a few times. J is TRBJ1-4 and V is TRBV6-5; a weak D match, TRBD1 (6 bases). From germline, CDR1 is MNHEY and CDR2 SVGAGI. V gave up 0 bases and J gave up 4 bases, with 12 bases separating them. CDR3 length: 16 residues. The CDR3 DNA reads as TGTGCCAGCAGTTACTCGTTGGGCAGGGGTAATGAAAAACTGTTTTTT. Translated: CASSYSLGRGNEKLFF.

Here the CDR3 DNA reads TGTGCCACCCAGGGGGCCATCACAGATACGCAGTATTTT. This sequence encodes CATQGAITDTQYF. The chain joins TRBV28 to TRBJ2-3; 8 bases line up with TRBD1. Germline CDR1 MDHEN, CDR2 SYDVKM. With V trimmed by 10 bases and J by 2 bases, 5 bases remained unmatched. CDR3 length: 13 residues.